Below are 16 T cell receptor beta chains sequenced from a single sample in a study of shared clonotypes between healthy human individuals. Positively selected for CCR7, the CD45RO-negative cells used as naive CD8 cells excluded terminally differentiated effector memory CD45RA+ cells. Data came from immunoSEQ multiplex PCR; TCRdb stores just in-frame clones and leaves some out. The sample shows fewer than 700,000 clones, about 95% of them seen only once. The specimen sequenced was naive CD8+ T cells sorted from blood. The origin of the receptors is a woman in her 30s in good health.

This chain uses TRBV14 with TRBJ2-1, with D hard to call. The CDR3 has 15 residues. V lost 4 bases and J 2 bases, leaving 12 bases between the germline ends. CDR1 is SGHDN, CDR2 FVKESK, per germline. The CDR3, as DNA: TGTGCCAGCAGCCCATCCTCGGACCCCTACAATGAGCAGTTCTTC. Residues: CASSPSSDPYNEQFF.

This chain uses TRBV30 with TRBJ2-7; 11 positions match TRBD2. Germline loops: CDR1 GTSNPN, CDR2 SVGIG (reference sequence). Unmatched junction bases numbered 3, after V lost 2 bases and J lost 3 bases. There are 14 residues in the CDR3. This chain's CDR3 is CAWSFTSGSYEQYF. In nucleotides, the CDR3 is TGTGCCTGGAGTTTCACTAGCGGGAGCTACGAGCAGTACTTC. Using reference TRBV30 and TRBJ2-7 for the parts outside the CDR3, the full variable domain is SQTIHQWPATLVQPVGSPLSLECTVEGTSNPNLYWYRQAAGRGLQLLFYSVGIGQISSEVPQNLSASRPQDRQFILSSKKLLLSDSGFYLCAWSFTSGSYEQYFGPGTRLTVT.

V gene TRBV4-1 combines with J gene TRBJ2-7; 7 bases line up with TRBD2. The V segment lost 1 base and the J segment 2 bases; nucleotides outside the gene matches: 5. The CDR3 contains 15 residues. Germline values: CDR1 MGHRA, CDR2 YSYEKL. CDR3 amino acids: CASSQVESGTYEQYF. CDR3 nucleotide sequence: TGCGCCAGCAGCCAAGTGGAGAGCGGGACCTACGAGCAGTACTTC.

In this sample, this clone turned up once. V is TRBV27 and J is TRBJ2-1; weak D call: TRBD2 (6 bases). V dropped 5 bases and J dropped 3 bases, with 11 bases sitting between them. Germline lookup yields CDR1 MNHEY and CDR2 SMNVEV (reference sequence). This CDR3 comprises 14 residues. Here the CDR3 DNA reads TGTGCCAGCAGTAACGGGGGAAACTACAATGAGCAGTTCTTC. It yields the protein CASSNGGNYNEQFF.

The chain links TRBV7-8 to TRBJ2-7; 7 bases match TRBD1. The CDR3 is made up of 16 amino acids. V trimming: 5 bases; J trimming: 4 bases; junction bases outside the gene matches: 14. The germline V gene encodes CDR1 SGHVS and CDR2 FQNEAQ. CDR3 nucleotide sequence: TGTGCCAGCAGCGCGTCTCTCGGGACAGCCACTTACGAGCAGTACTTC. Its translation: CASSASLGTATYEQYF.

In this sample, this clone turned up once. Distinct nucleotide sequences in the sample also encode this CDR3. CDR3 amino acids: CASSLTGGRETQYF. Here the CDR3 DNA reads TGTGCCAGCAGCTTAACAGGGGGGAGGGAGACCCAGTACTTC. The chain employs TRBV7-3 and TRBJ2-5; the D gene could be TRBD1 or TRBD2 (6 bases each). The germline gives CDR1 SGHTA, CDR2 FQGTGA. The CDR3 has 14 amino acids. V was shortened by 0 bases and J by 5 bases, with 10 bases between the two germline ends.

The V and J genes are TRBV28 and TRBJ2-3; 7 nucleotides align to TRBD2. Germline lookup yields CDR1 MDHEN and CDR2 SYDVKM. This CDR3 contains 17 residues. Losses at the gene ends were 5 bases for V and 4 bases for J; bases not matched to a gene: 15. The CDR3 coding sequence is TGTGCCAGCAGTCCTAATTTCTGGGGGGGATTGGCAGATACGCAGTATTTT. Residues: CASSPNFWGGLADTQYF.

This clone appeared once. This chain connects TRBV19 to TRBJ2-2; D is ambiguous. In germline, CDR1 is LNHDA, CDR2 SQIVND (reference sequence). The ends were cut back, 9 bases at V and 4 bases at J, with 12 bases in the middle. There are 13 residues in the CDR3. CDR3 bases: TGTGCCAGCCTTATTCCAGGCACCGGGGAGCTGTTTTTT. This gives the protein CASLIPGTGELFF.

The chain joins TRBV28 to TRBJ2-5; D unresolved. Germline V gene sequence: CDR1 MDHEN, CDR2 SYDVKM. The V end was cut by 3 bases, the J end by 2 bases, with 7 bases between. This CDR3 has 13 residues. CDR3 DNA sequence: TGTGCCAGCAGTTTGCAGGCTCAAGAGACCCAGTACTTC. Its translation is CASSLQAQETQYF.

The chain combines TRBV28 with TRBJ2-1, with D tentatively TRBD2 (5 bases). Deletions cut 5 bases from V and 8 bases from J, with 19 bases between. The CDR3 has 15 residues. Germline CDR1 reads MDHEN; CDR2 reads SYDVKM. CDR3 in amino acids: CASSRVHSARDEQFF. As DNA, the CDR3 is TGTGCCAGCAGTAGGGTCCACTCCGCGAGGGATGAGCAGTTCTTC. Variable domain in full (rest from reference TRBV28 and TRBJ2-1): DVKVTQSSRYLVKRTGEKVFLECVQDMDHENMFWYRQDPGLGLRLIYFSYDVKMKEKGDIPEGYSVSREKKERFSLILESASTNQTSMYLCASSRVHSARDEQFFGPGTRLTVL.

The chain recombines TRBV19 with TRBJ2-7, with a tentative D call TRBD1 (6 bases). Germline V CDR1 and CDR2: LNHDA, SQIVND (reference sequence). This CDR3 is 14 amino acids long. Trimming removed 5 bases from V and 0 bases from J, with 11 bases in between. The CDR3 DNA reads TGTGCCAGTAGTGGACTGGACAGCTCCTACGAGCAGTACTTC. Translating gives CASSGLDSSYEQYF.

The genes are TRBV6-5 and TRBJ2-5; D might be TRBD2 (6 bases). Near its end, the DNA agrees better with TRBJ2-7, so the J call may be wrong. Germline lookup yields CDR1 MNHEY and CDR2 SVGAGI. The length of the CDR3 is 13 residues. CDR3 loop: CASSYGGSSEQYF. In DNA form, the CDR3 reads TGTGCCAGCAGTTATGGGGGGTCGAGCGAGCAGTACTTC.

The rearrangement joins TRBV4-2 to TRBJ2-1; tentatively, D is TRBD2 (5 bases). CDR1 and CDR2 (germline): LGHNA, YNFKEQ. Trimming pared 0 bases from V and 7 bases from J, leaving 19 bases between. The CDR3 length is 17 residues. CDR3 coding DNA: TGTGCCAGCAGCCAAGAGGGCGGGTTACCCTGGAGGAATGAGCAGTTCTTC. This sequence encodes CASSQEGGLPWRNEQFF.

CDR3 in DNA: TGTGCCAGCGCCGGAAGCGGCGAGCAGTACTTC. Amino acids: CASAGSGEQYF. This chain links TRBV19 with TRBJ2-7; TRBD2 might be the D (5 bases). Germline V CDR1 and CDR2: LNHDA, SQIVND (reference sequence). The CDR3 sequence is 11 residues long. Trimming removed 9 bases from V and 6 bases from J, with 12 bases in between.

This clone has a single count. This chain links TRBV7-2 with TRBJ2-1; weak D call: TRBD1 (6 bases). V lost 5 bases and J 6 bases, leaving 14 bases between the germline ends. Germline V CDR1 and CDR2: SGHTA, FQGNSA. The CDR3 runs 14 residues. The CDR3 DNA follows: TGTGCCAGCAGCCACATTGGACAGCGCAATGAGCAGTTCTTC. It translates to CASSHIGQRNEQFF.

This chain uses TRBV7-8 with TRBJ1-5; no clear D. V was clipped by 7 bases and J by 2 bases, with 18 bases between them. The germline V gene has CDR1 SGHVS and CDR2 FQNEAQ. CDR3 length equals 16 residues. The chain's CDR3 is CASTMEGGAGNQPQHF. The DNA of the CDR3 is TGTGCCAGCACCATGGAGGGAGGCGCGGGCAATCAGCCCCAGCATTTT.